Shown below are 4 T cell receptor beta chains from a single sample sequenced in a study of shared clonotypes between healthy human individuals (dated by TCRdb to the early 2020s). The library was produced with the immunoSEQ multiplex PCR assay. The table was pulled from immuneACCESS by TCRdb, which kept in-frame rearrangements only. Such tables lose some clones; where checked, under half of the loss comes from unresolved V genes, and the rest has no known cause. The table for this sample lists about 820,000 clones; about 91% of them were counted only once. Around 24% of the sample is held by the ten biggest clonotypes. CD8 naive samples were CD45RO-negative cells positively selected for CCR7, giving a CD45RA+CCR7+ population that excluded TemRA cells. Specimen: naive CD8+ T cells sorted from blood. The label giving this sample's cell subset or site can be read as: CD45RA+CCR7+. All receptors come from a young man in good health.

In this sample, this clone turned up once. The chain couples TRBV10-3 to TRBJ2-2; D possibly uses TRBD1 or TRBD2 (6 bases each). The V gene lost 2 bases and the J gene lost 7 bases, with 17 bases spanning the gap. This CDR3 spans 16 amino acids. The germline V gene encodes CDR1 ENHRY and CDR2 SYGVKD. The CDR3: CAISENDRGRIGELFF. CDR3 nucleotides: TGTGCCATCAGTGAGAATGACCGGGGGCGGATCGGGGAGCTGTTTTTT.

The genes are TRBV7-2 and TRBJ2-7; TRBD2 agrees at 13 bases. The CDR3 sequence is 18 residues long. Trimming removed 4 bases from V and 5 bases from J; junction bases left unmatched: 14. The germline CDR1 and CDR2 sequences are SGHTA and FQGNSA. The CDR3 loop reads CASSSPEPRTSGSNEQYF. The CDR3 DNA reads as TGTGCCAGCAGCTCCCCCGAGCCTCGGACTAGCGGGAGTAACGAGCAGTACTTC.

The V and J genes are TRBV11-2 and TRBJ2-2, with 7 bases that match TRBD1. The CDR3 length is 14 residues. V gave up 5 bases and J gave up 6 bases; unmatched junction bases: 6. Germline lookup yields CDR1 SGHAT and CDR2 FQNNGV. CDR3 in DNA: TGTGCCAGCAGCCTCTTGACAGGGTCCGGGGAGCTGTTTTTT. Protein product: CASSLLTGSGELFF.

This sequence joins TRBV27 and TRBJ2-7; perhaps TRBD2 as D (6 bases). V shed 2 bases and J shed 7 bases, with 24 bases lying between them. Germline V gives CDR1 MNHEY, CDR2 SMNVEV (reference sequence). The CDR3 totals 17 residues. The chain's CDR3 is CASSLLWGEAVTEEQYF. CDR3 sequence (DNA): TGTGCCAGCAGTTTACTTTGGGGGGAGGCAGTTACGGAGGAGCAGTACTTC.